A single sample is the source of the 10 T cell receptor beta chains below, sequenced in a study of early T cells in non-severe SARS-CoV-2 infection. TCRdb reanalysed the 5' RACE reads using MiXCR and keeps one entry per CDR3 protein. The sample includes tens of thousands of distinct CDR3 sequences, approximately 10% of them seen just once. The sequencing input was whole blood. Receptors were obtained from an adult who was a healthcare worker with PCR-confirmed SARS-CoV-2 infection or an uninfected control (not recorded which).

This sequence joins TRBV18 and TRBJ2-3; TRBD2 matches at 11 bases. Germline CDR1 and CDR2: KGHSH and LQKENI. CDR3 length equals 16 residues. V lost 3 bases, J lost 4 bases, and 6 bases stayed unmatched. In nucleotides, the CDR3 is TGTGCCAGCTCACCTTTTACTAGCGGGAGTCCAGATACGCAGTATTTT. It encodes CASSPFTSGSPDTQYF.

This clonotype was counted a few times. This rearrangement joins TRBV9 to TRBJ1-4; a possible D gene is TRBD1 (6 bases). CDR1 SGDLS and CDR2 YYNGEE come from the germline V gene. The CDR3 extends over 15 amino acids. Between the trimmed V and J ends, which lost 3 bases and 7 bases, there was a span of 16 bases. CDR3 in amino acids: CASSGNRAGGEKLFF. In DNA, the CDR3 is TGTGCCAGCAGCGGTAACAGGGCCGGCGGTGAAAAACTGTTTTTT.

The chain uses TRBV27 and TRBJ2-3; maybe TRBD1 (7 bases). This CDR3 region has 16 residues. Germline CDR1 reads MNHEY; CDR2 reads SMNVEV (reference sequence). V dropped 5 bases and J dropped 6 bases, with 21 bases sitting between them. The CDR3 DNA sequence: TGTGCCAGCAGTCCCACAGGGGTGGCGGGATCGGATACGCAGTATTTT. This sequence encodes CASSPTGVAGSDTQYF.

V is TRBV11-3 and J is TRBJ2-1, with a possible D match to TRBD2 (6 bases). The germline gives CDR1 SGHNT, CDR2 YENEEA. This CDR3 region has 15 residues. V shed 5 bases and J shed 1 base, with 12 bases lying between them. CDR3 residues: CASSASSASYNEQFF. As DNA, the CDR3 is TGTGCCAGCAGCGCCTCTAGCGCTTCCTACAATGAGCAGTTCTTC.

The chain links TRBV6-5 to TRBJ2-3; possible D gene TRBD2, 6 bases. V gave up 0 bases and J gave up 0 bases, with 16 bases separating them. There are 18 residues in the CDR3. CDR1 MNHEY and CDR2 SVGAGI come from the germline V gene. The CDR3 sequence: CASSYSGMIGSSTDTQYF. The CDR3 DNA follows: TGTGCCAGCAGTTACTCGGGGATGATCGGGAGTAGCACAGATACGCAGTATTTT.

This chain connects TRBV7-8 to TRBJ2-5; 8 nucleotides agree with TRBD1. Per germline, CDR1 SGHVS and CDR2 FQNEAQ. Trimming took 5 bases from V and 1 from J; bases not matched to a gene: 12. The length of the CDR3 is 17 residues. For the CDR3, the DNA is TGTGCCAGCAGCCCAGGGGGCGCTAGCAGAGCCCAAGAGACCCAGTACTTC. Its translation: CASSPGGASRAQETQYF. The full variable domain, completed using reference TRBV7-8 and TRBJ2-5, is GAGVSQSPRYKVAKRGQDVALRCDPISGHVSLFWYQQALGQGPEFLTYFQNEAQLDKSGLPSDRFFAERPEGSVSTLKIQRTQQEDSAVYLCASSPGGASRAQETQYFGPGTRLLVL.

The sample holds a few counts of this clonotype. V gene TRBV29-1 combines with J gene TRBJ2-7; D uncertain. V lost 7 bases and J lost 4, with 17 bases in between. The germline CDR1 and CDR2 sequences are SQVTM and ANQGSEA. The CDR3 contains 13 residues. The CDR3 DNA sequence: TGCAGCGACGACCTTATGGCAGTTTACGAGCAGTACTTC. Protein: CSDDLMAVYEQYF.

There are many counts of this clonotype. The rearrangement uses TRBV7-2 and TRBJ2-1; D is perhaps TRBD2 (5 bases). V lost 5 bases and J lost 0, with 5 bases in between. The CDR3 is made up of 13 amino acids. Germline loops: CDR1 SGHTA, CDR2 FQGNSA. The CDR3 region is CASSRDSYNEQFF. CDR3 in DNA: TGTGCCAGCAGCCGGGACTCCTACAATGAGCAGTTCTTC.

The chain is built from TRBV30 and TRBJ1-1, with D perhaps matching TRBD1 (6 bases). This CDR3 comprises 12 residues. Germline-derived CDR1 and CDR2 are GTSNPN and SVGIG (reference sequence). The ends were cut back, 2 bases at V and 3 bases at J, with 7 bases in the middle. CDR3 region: CAWSTGYTEAFF. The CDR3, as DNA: TGTGCCTGGAGTACAGGGTACACTGAAGCTTTCTTT.

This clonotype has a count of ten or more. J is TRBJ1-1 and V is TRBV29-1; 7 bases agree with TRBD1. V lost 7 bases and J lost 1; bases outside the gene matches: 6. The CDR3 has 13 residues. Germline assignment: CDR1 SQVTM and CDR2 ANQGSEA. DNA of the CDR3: TGCAGCGCTGCACAGGGGACGAACACTGAAGCTTTCTTT. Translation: CSAAQGTNTEAFF. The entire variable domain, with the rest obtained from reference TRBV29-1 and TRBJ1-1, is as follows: SAVISQKPSRDICQRGTSLTIQCQVDSQVTMMFWYRQQPGQSLTLIATANQGSEATYESGFVIDKFPISRPNLTFSTLTVSNMSPEDSSIYLCSAAQGTNTEAFFGQGTRLTVV.